Each of the 11 T cell receptor beta chains below was sequenced from the same sample in a study of identical twins (dated by TCRdb to the mid-2010s). Library preparation was by 5' RACE. Instrument on record: Illumina HiSeq 2000. The public sequencing data were trimmed at Q25 with fastp and processed into clonotypes with MiXCR by TCRdb, which kept only in-frame beta chains. Entries are consolidated by CDR3 protein sequence, retaining the most common genes and DNA. The sample data list about 250,000 distinct CDR3 sequences, and 11% to 15% of these were observed just once. The ten biggest clones cover around 8.3% of the sample. The specimen was memory (CD45RO+) T cells sorted from blood. According to the study, the label for this sample's cell subset or site signals: CD45RO+ enriched T cells. The receptors here all came from a woman aged 18-29 years in good health.

In this sample, this clonotype turned up many times. The chain has TRBV28 and TRBJ2-7; D unclear. The CDR3 totals 11 residues. Germline assignment: CDR1 MDHEN and CDR2 SYDVKM. Trimming took 2 bases from V and 4 from J, leaving 3 bases between them. Written as DNA, the CDR3 is TGTGCCAGCAGTTTACGGTACGAGCAGTACTTC. It specifies CASSLRYEQYF.

In its sample, this clonotype was seen a few times. The genes are TRBV20-1 and TRBJ1-1; 7 bases match TRBD1. CDR3 length: 12 residues. Germline V gives CDR1 DFQATT, CDR2 SNEGSKA (reference sequence). V shed 5 bases, J shed 5 bases, and the junction held 5 bases outside the gene matches. CDR3 bases: TGCAGTGCTGCACCAGGGGGTACTGAAGCTTTCTTT. Protein: CSAAPGGTEAFF.

The V gene is TRBV25-1, the J gene TRBJ2-3; tentatively, D is TRBD2 (5 bases). The germline gives CDR1 MGHDK, CDR2 SYGVNS. Trimming removed 1 base from V and 2 bases from J, with 19 bases in between. This CDR3 is 18 amino acids long. CDR3 coding DNA: TGTGCCAGCAGTGAATTGATGAGGAGGTTGCTATACACAGATACGCAGTATTTT. Its translation is CASSELMRRLLYTDTQYF. Supplemented by reference TRBV25-1 and TRBJ2-3, the full variable domain reads EADIYQTPRYLVIGTGKKITLECSQTMGHDKMYWYQQDPGMELHLIHYSYGVNSTEKGDLSSESTVSRIRTEHFPLTLESARPSHTSQYLCASSELMRRLLYTDTQYFGPGTRLTVL.

V is TRBV10-3 and J is TRBJ1-1; a weak D match, TRBD1 (6 bases). V was cut by 7 bases and J by 3 bases, with 15 bases left in between. CDR3 size: 14 residues. Germline V gives CDR1 ENHRY, CDR2 SYGVKD. CDR3 bases: TGTGCCATCACCCGGGGGGGGGCCGACACTGAAGCTTTCTTT. Translating it yields CAITRGGADTEAFF.

The J gene is TRBJ1-2, the V gene TRBV7-2; D is uncertain. The CDR3 is 13 amino acids. From germline, CDR1 is SGHTA and CDR2 FQGNSA. V lost 1 base to trimming and J lost 4 bases, with 7 bases between them. CDR3: CASSLDLTYGYTF. Written as DNA, the CDR3 is TGTGCCAGCAGCTTAGACCTCACCTATGGCTACACCTTC. Variable domain in full (rest from reference TRBV7-2 and TRBJ1-2): GAGVSQSPSNKVTEKGKDVELRCDPISGHTALYWYRQSLGQGLEFLIYFQGNSAPDKSGLPSDRFSAERTGGSVSTLTIQRTQQEDSAVYLCASSLDLTYGYTFGSGTRLTVV.

The chain recombines TRBV12-3 or TRBV12-4 with TRBJ2-5, with 11 bases aligning to TRBD2. This CDR3 is 16 amino acids long. V trimming: 3 bases; J trimming: 2 bases; junction bases outside the gene matches: 5. The CDR3: CASSLWLAGGQETQYF. The CDR3 nucleotides read TGTGCCAGCAGTTTGTGGTTAGCGGGGGGGCAAGAGACCCAGTACTTC.

This clonotype was observed a few times. V usage is TRBV27 and J usage is TRBJ2-5; D ambiguous. The CDR3 length is 15 residues. Germline CDR1 is MNHEY and CDR2 is SMNVEV (reference sequence). Trimming removed 4 bases from V and 5 bases from J, with 17 bases in between. Here the CDR3 reads CASSSIRVLGETQYF. DNA of the CDR3: TGTGCCAGCAGTTCAATCCGGGTTCTAGGGGAGACCCAGTACTTC.

The chain recombines TRBV7-9 with TRBJ1-6; D not certain. The CDR3 has 15 amino acids. V lost 8 bases and J 10 bases, leaving 21 bases between the germline ends. CDR1 and CDR2 (germline): SEHNR, FQNEAQ (reference sequence). DNA of the CDR3: TGTGCCAGCCGGGCGCCGGGCGGAGCGGGATCACCCCTCCACTTT. Protein product: CASRAPGGAGSPLHF. Together with reference TRBV7-9 and TRBJ1-6, the CDR3 gives the full variable domain: DTGVSQNPRHKITKRGQNVTFRCDPISEHNRLYWYRQTLGQGPEFLTYFQNEAQLEKSRLLSDRFSAERPKGSFSTLEIQRTEQGDSAMYLCASRAPGGAGSPLHFGNGTRLTVT.

This clonotype appeared a few times. This CDR3 is CASSSTRGPYEQYF. The CDR3 DNA reads TGTGCCAGCAGCTCCACCAGAGGGCCCTACGAGCAGTACTTC. J is TRBJ2-7 and V is TRBV13, with a possible D match to TRBD2 (5 bases). The CDR3 runs 14 residues. V shed 4 bases and J shed 2 bases, with 12 bases lying between them. The germline CDR1 and CDR2 sequences are PRHDT and FYEKMQ (reference sequence).

This clonotype came up a few times. The genes are TRBV6-2 or TRBV6-3 and TRBJ2-6; possibly TRBD1 or TRBD2 for D (5 bases each). Trimming removed 5 bases from V and 2 bases from J, with 16 bases in between. Germline CDR1 reads MNHEY; CDR2 reads SVGEGT. The CDR3 contains 17 residues. The CDR3 DNA follows: TGTGCCAGCAGTCCCCGGGGCGGGCTGACTGGGGCCAACGTCCTGACTTTC. Its translation is CASSPRGGLTGANVLTF.

The V call is TRBV12-5, the J call TRBJ2-1; 7 bases align to TRBD1. V shed 6 bases, J shed 8 bases, and the junction held 7 bases outside the gene matches. Per germline, CDR1 LGHNT and CDR2 FRNRAP. The CDR3 consists of 13 residues. CDR3 nucleotides: TGTGCTAGTGGGTACCGAGGGGGCGATGAGCAGTTCTTC. Its translation is CASGYRGGDEQFF.